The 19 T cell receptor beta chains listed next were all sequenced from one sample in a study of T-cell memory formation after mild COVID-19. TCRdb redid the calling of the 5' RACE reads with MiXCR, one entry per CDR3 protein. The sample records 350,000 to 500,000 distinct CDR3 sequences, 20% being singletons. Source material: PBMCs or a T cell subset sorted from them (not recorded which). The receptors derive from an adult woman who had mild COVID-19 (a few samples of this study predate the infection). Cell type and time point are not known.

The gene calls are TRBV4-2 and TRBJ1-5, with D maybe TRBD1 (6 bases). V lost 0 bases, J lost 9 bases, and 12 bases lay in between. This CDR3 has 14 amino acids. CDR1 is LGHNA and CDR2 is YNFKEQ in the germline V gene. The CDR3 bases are TGTGCCAGCAGCCAAGATCTTGGGGGGGCGCCCCAGCATTTT. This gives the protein CASSQDLGGAPQHF.

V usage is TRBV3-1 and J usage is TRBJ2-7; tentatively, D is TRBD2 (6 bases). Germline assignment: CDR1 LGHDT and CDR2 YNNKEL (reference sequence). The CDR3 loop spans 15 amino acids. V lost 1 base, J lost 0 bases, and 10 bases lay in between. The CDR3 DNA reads TGTGCCAGCAGCCAAGGGAGGGCCCTCTCCTACGAGCAGTACTTC. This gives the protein CASSQGRALSYEQYF.

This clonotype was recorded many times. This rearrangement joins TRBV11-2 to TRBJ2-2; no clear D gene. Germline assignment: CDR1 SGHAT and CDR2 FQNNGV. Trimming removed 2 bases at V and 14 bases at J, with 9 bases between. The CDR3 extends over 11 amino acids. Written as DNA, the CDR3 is TGTGCCAGCAGCTTATCGCGAGAACTGTTTTTT. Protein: CASSLSRELFF.

The CDR3, as DNA: TGCAGCGCAGAACTGGACAGGGGAAGTTGGGCTTTCTTT. As protein: CSAELDRGSWAFF. The chain couples TRBV29-1 to TRBJ1-1; 9 nucleotides agree with TRBD1. The CDR3 sequence is 13 residues long. Trimming took 7 bases from V and 11 from J; bases not matched to a gene: 14. In germline, CDR1 is SQVTM, CDR2 ANQGSEA.

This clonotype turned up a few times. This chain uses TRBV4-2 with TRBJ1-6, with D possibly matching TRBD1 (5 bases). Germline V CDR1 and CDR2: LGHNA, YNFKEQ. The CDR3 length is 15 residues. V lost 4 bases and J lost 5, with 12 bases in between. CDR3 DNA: TGTGCCAGCAGCCTATCTTTGGGGGATAATTCACCCCTCCACTTT. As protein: CASSLSLGDNSPLHF.

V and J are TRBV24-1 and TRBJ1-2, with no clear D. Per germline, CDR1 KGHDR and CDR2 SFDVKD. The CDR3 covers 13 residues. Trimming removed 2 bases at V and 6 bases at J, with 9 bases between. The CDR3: CATSDYGRNGYTF. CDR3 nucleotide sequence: TGTGCCACCAGTGATTATGGCAGAAATGGCTACACCTTC.

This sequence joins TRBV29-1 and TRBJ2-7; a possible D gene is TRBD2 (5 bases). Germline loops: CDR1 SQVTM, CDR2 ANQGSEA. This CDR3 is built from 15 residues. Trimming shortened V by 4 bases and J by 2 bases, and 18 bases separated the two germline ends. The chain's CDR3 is CSVGSGGRPAYEQYF. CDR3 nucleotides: TGCAGCGTTGGTTCAGGAGGCAGGCCGGCCTACGAGCAGTACTTC.

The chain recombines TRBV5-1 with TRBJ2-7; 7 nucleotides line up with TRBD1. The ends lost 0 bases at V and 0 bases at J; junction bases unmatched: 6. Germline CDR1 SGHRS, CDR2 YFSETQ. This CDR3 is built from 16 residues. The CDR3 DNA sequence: TGCGCCAGCAGCTTGGTGGCAGGGGGTACCTCCTACGAGCAGTACTTC. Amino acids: CASSLVAGGTSYEQYF.

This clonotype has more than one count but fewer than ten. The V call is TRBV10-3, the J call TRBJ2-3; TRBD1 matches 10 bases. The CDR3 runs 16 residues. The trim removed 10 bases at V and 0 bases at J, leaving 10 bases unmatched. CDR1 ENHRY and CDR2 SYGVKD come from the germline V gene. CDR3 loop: CATEGDRGKSTDTQYF. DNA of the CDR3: TGTGCCACAGAAGGGGACAGGGGTAAAAGCACAGATACGCAGTATTTT.

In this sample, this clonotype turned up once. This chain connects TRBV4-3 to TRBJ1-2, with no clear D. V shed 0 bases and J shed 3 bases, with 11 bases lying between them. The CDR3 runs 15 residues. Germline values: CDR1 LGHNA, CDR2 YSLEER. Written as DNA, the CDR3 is TGCGCCAGCAGCCAAGATATCACACCAGACTATGGCTACACCTTC. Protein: CASSQDITPDYGYTF.

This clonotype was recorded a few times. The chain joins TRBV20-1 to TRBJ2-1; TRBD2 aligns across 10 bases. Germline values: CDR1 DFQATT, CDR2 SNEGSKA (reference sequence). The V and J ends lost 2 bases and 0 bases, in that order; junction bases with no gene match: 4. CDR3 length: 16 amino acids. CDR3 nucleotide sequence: TGCAGTGCTAGACTGCCTAGCGGGGGCTCCTACAATGAGCAGTTCTTC. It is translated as CSARLPSGGSYNEQFF.

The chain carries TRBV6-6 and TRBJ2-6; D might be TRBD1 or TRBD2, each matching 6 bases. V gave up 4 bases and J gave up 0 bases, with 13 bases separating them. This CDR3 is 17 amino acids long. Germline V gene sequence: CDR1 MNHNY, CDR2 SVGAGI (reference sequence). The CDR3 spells CASSLGGRISGANVLTF. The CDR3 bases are TGTGCCAGCAGTTTGGGGGGCCGGATCTCTGGGGCCAACGTCCTGACTTTC.

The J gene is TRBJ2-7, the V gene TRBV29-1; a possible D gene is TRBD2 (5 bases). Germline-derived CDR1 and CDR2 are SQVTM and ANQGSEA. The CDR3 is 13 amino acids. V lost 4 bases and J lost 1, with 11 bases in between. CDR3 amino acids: CSVVGVGSYEQYF. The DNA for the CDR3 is TGCAGCGTTGTCGGGGTAGGGTCCTACGAGCAGTACTTC.

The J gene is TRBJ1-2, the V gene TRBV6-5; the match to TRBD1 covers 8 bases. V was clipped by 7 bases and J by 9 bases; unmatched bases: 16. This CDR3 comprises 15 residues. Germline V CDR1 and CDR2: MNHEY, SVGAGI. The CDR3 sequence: CASTQTRTGFTSYTF. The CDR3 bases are TGTGCCAGCACCCAAACCCGGACAGGGTTTACAAGCTACACCTTC.

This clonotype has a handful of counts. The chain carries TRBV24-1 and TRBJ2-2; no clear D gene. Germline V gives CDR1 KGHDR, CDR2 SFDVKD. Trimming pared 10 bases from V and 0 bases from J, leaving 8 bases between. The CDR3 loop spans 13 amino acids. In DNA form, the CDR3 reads TGTGCCACTAGTCCAACGAACACCGGGGAGCTGTTTTTT. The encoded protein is CATSPTNTGELFF.

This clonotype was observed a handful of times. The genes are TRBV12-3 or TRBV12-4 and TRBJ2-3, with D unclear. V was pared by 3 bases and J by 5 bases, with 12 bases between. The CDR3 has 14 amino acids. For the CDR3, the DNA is TGTGCCAGCAGTTTGGCCGCCTTGGTAGATACGCAGTATTTT. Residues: CASSLAALVDTQYF.

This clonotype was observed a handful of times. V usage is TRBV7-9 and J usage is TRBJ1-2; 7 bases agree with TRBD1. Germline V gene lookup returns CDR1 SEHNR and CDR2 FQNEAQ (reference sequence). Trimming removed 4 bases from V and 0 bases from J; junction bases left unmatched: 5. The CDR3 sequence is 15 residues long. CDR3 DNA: TGTGCCAGCAGCTCTGCAGGGACAGCTAACTATGGCTACACCTTC. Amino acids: CASSSAGTANYGYTF.

The CDR3, as DNA: TGTGCCAGCAGCTTAGACGCAGGGGCTGGGGCCAACGTCCTGACTTTC. Its translation: CASSLDAGAGANVLTF. V gene TRBV11-3 combines with J gene TRBJ2-6; a weak D match, TRBD1 (6 bases). V gave up 0 bases and J gave up 2 bases, with 8 bases separating them. The germline CDR1 and CDR2 sequences are SGHNT and YENEEA. This CDR3 is 16 amino acids long.

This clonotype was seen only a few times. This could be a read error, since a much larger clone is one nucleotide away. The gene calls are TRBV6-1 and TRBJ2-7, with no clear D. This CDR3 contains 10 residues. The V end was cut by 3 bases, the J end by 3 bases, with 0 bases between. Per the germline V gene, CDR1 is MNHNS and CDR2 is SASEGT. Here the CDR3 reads CASSDYEQYF. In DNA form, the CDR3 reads TGTGCCAGCAGTGACTACGAGCAGTACTTC.